This T cell receptor (beta chain) was recovered during a study of blood T cell repertoires in COVID-19. Study-level information: The United States, Italy and Spain supplied acute and convalescent COVID-19 samples. Sample material is recorded as cDNA or gDNA derived from T cells, B-cell-depleted T cells, or PBMCs.

Per the original data handling: Amplification from reference gene primers served as the basis for estimated nucleated cell counts. Clones were read by immunoSEQ multiplex PCR, and TCRdb kept only the in-frame ones, dropping some. V, J and clone size derive from that table, while D and trimming were established from the DNA sequence. The sample consists of some 220,000 clones, around 81% of them appearing once. This CDR3 spans 12 amino acids. The germline CDR1 and CDR2 sequences are LNHDA and SQIVND (reference sequence). V lost 10 bases and J 10 bases, leaving 16 bases between the germline ends. The sequenced material came from peripheral blood. The receptor was derived from a human donor in a cohort sampled during active COVID-19. The genes are TRBV19 and TRBJ1-4; TRBD1 is a possible D gene (5 bases). CDR3 residues: CATSDSLRKLFF. In DNA form, the CDR3 reads TGTGCCACCTCCGACAGTCTACGAAAACTGTTTTTT.